This T cell receptor (beta chain) was documented in a study of spatial heterogeneity in lung cancer. Study background: The study observed each unique TCR and UMI combination more than ten times on average in raw reads. Broader study findings: In blood, ubiquitous expanded tumor TCRs appeared more at resection than follow-up.

This clonotype has more than one count but fewer than ten. Its antigen is currently unknown. TCRdb redid the calling of the 5' RACE reads with MiXCR, one entry per CDR3 protein. Of roughly 48,000 distinct CDR3 sequences listed, less than 5.5% were seen once; the top ten hold 11%. Time point given: sample taken at primary tumor resection. The authors sequenced whole RNA from tumor, nontumor lung or frozen PBMC without sorting. There are 15 residues in the CDR3. Germline CDR1 and CDR2: LGHDT and YNNKEL (reference sequence). V trimming: 4 bases; J trimming: 0 bases; junction bases outside the gene matches: 3.

This sample comprised PBMCs, obtained at surgery. The receptor's source is a male donor with early-stage non-small cell lung cancer. The V and J genes are TRBV3-1 and TRBJ1-3; TRBD1 agrees at 7 bases. This CDR3 is CASSLGQASGNTIYF. The DNA of the CDR3 is TGTGCCAGCAGCCTAGGACAGGCCTCTGGAAACACCATATATTTT. The full variable domain, rest sourced from reference TRBV3-1 and TRBJ1-3, is DTAVSQTPKYLVTQMGNDKSIKCEQNLGHDTMYWYKQDSKKFLKIMFSYNNKELIINETVPNRFSPKSPDKAHLNLHINSLELGDSAVYFCASSLGQASGNTIYFGEGSWLTVV.